Listed below are T cell receptor beta chains from one sample, sequenced in a study of technical replicates of blood from a handful of donors. Using immunoSEQ multiplex PCR, the repertoire was profiled, and TCRdb retains in-frame clones only, with some absent. Here the sample spans under 35,000 clones, 90% to 95% being singletons. The sequencing input was PBMCs. The receptors stem from a human donor in good health. Some clones in this sample may be carry-over from other donors' samples. Both conserved end residues are part of each CDR3. A D gene is named only where the DNA matches it firmly. A row's size may be missing; if present it is once, few, many or a size class.

DNA: TGCGCCAGCGTGGGGGGGCCCTACGAGCAGTACTTC; CDR3: CASVGGPYEQYF; D: NA; size: NA; J: TRBJ2-7; V: TRBV10-2
DNA: TGTGCCATCAGCGGGGACAGTTCACCCCTCCACTTT; CDR3: CAISGDSSPLHF; D: TRBD1; size: NA; J: TRBJ1-6; V: TRBV10-3
DNA: TGTGCCAGCAGCTTAGGCAGGGTGAACACTGAAGCTTTCTTT; CDR3: CASSLGRVNTEAFF; D: NA; size: NA; J: TRBJ1-1; V: TRBV13
DNA: TGTGCCAGCAGCTTACAGGGGACATCCTATGGCTACACCTTC; CDR3: CASSLQGTSYGYTF; D: NA; size: once; J: TRBJ1-2; V: TRBV7-2
DNA: TGTGCCAGCAGCTTAATTATCGGGAGTGAAGCTTTCTTT; CDR3: CASSLIIGSEAFF; D: NA; size: NA; J: TRBJ1-1; V: TRBV7-3
DNA: TGTGCCAGCAGCTTGGGAGGGAACACTGAAGCTTTCTTT; CDR3: CASSLGGNTEAFF; D: NA; size: NA; J: TRBJ1-1; V: TRBV5-5
DNA: TGTGCCAGTAGTGTGGAGAACACAGATACGCAGTATTTT; CDR3: CASSVENTDTQYF; D: NA; size: NA; J: TRBJ2-3; V: TRBV19
DNA: TGTGCCAGCAGCCCCGGGCCAGGGGACACCATATATTTT; CDR3: CASSPGPGDTIYF; D: NA; size: NA; J: TRBJ1-3; V: TRBV7-2
DNA: TGTGCCTGGAGTGTACTAGTGGGCTACACCTTC; CDR3: CAWSVLVGYTF; D: NA; size: NA; J: TRBJ1-2; V: TRBV30
DNA: TGTGCCTGGAGTGAGACAGGGGTCCGGCAGCCCCAGCATTTT; CDR3: CAWSETGVRQPQHF; D: TRBD1; size: NA; J: TRBJ1-5; V: TRBV30
DNA: TGTGCCAGCAGCGTAGTCGGGGGGCGGACTGAAGCTTTCTTT; CDR3: CASSVVGGRTEAFF; D: NA; size: once; J: TRBJ1-1; V: TRBV9
DNA: TGTGCCAGCAGCTCCGAGCCGGGACAAAGGACGCAGTACTTC; CDR3: CASSSEPGQRTQYF; D: NA; size: once; J: TRBJ2-7; V: TRBV7-2
DNA: TGCGCCAGCAGCCAAGAGACTATTTATACCGGAGGTCATTTGGATGAGCAGTTCTTC; CDR3: CASSQETIYTGGHLDEQFF; D: NA; size: medium-sized; J: TRBJ2-1; V: TRBV4-3
DNA: TGTGCCAGCAGTGGTAGCCGCGGCCCCTACAATGAGCAGTTCTTC; CDR3: CASSGSRGPYNEQFF; D: NA; size: NA; J: TRBJ2-1; V: TRBV2